This note documents a single T cell receptor beta chain sequence. The target antigen is unknown. These data are taken from a study of graft-versus-host responses after intestinal transplantation. Study information: Once they had received anti-thymocyte globulin induction, all recipients took tacrolimus and steroids for around three years. Whole-study findings and limits: Recipient-marrow GvH clones were detected, some having first appeared in ileum or blood.

This CDR3 has 15 amino acids. V lost 5 bases and J lost 8; bases outside the gene matches: 10. Germline V lookup: CDR1 MNHEY, CDR2 SMNVEV (reference sequence). The repertoire was sequenced with immunoSEQ multiplex PCR; TCRdb's copy has only in-frame clones and lacks some. The sample comprises around 100,000 clones, 93% of which are singletons, and approximately 1.2% rests with the top ten. This chain joins TRBV27 and TRBJ2-1, with TRBD2 matching 9 bases. The TCR originated in a human donor who received an intestinal transplant. Sequenced material: unstimulated CD8+ T cells sorted from spleen or lymph node cells, taken before intestinal transplant. CDR3 DNA: TGTGCCAGCAGTCCCGAGGGCGGGGGGGACCATGAGCAGTTCTTC. This translates into CASSPEGGGDHEQFF.